This T cell receptor (beta chain) was captured by sequencing in a study of metastatic and nonmetastatic thyroid tumors. The overall study: Across blood and tumor or nodule tissue, repertoires from malignant and benign thyroid patients were compared with one another.

Trimming left V 2 bases short and J 0 bases short, with 13 bases between. This CDR3 comprises 16 residues. CDR1 is WSHSY and CDR2 is SAAADI in the germline V gene. Until they underwent thyroid surgery, no patient had received any treatment. This clone was detected a few times. TCRdb called clones again from the PCR reads with MiXCR. The sample holds under 20,000 clones; 25% to 35% are singletons and the top ten take less than 15%. The sample comprised tumor tissue. This receptor was taken from a female donor with papillary thyroid cancer or a benign thyroid nodule (not recorded which). Some clones in this sample may be carry-over from other donors' samples. The chain couples TRBV10-2 to TRBJ1-1, with D hard to call. The CDR3 here is CASSEIGFLMNTEAFF. The CDR3 DNA reads as TGCGCCAGCAGTGAGATTGGGTTTCTTATGAACACTGAAGCTTTCTTT.